The clone carrying this TCR beta chain was observed at least ten times. Staff drew 9 to 10 milliliters of peripheral blood from each donor. The data are from a study of blood T cells in healthy people across ages. Sample-barcoded 5' priming and a J-beta primer mix drove a second PCR of roughly 6 to 12 cycles. MiXCR, applied by TCRdb to the 5' RACE reads, yields one record per CDR3 protein. The sample shows some 750,000 distinct CDR3 sequences, 22% of them seen only once. There are 13 residues in the CDR3. The V gene lost 0 bases and the J gene lost 5 bases, with 7 bases spanning the gap. The germline V gene encodes CDR1 SGHRS and CDR2 YFSETQ.

The chain couples TRBV5-1 to TRBJ2-3, with D perhaps TRBD1 (5 bases). The source material was blood. This TCR was sampled from a man aged 65 to 79 in good health. The CDR3 DNA reads as TGCGCCAGCAGCTTGGAGGGGAAAGATACGCAGTATTTT. Its translation: CASSLEGKDTQYF.